This T cell receptor (beta chain) was identified in a study of blood T cell repertoires in COVID-19. Study-level background: Donors in the United States, Italy and Spain gave samples during acute or convalescent COVID-19. T cells, B-cell-depleted T cells, or PBMCs provided the cDNA or gDNA that served as material.

This CDR3 comprises 14 residues. The V and J ends lost 2 bases and 4 bases respectively, with 11 bases between them. In the original workflow: Estimated nucleated cell counts came from reference gene primer amplification. Clones were sequenced by immunoSEQ multiplex PCR, and TCRdb holds only the in-frame ones, with some missing. V and J calls and clone size are given by that table; D and trimming were obtained from the DNA. This repertoire shows around 250,000 clones, 80% to 85% found once; its top ten account for 4.4%. The sequence derives from a man aged 45-65 years with active or convalescent COVID-19. The rearrangement links TRBV23-1 to TRBJ1-2, with D unclear. TRBV23-1 falls under the ORF class, with uncertain function. Specimen: peripheral blood. In nucleotides, the CDR3 is TGCGCCAGCAGTCAAAAACCAAACGGCTATGGCTACACCTTC. Translating gives CASSQKPNGYGYTF.